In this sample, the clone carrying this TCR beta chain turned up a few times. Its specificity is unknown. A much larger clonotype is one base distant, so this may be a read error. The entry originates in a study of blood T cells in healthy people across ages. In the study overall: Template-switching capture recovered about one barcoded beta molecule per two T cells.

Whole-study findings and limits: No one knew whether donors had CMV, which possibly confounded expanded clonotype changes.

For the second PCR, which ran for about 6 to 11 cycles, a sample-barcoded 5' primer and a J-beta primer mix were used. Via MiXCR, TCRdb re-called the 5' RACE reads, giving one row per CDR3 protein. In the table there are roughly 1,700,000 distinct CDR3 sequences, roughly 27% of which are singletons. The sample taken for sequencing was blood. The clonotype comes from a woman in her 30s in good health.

CDR3 in amino acids: CAGSPGQGVTYEQYF. CDR3 nucleotide sequence: TGCGCCGGCAGCCCGGGACAGGGGGTAACCTACGAGCAGTACTTC. The rearrangement joins TRBV4-3 to TRBJ2-5; 11 bases map to TRBD1. TRBJ2-7 explains the end of the DNA better; the J call may be wrong. The CDR3 totals 15 residues. CDR1 and CDR2 (germline): LGHNA, YSLEER.